The 22 T cell receptor beta chains below all came from one sample that was sequenced in a study of cytomegalovirus exposure and HLA in healthy donors. It was with 60 Vbeta and 13 Jbeta primers that the PCR ran. TCRdb's table, derived via immunoSEQ multiplex PCR, lists solely in-frame clones and lacks some. The sample comprises some 150,000 clones, around four fifths of which are singletons, and nearly 3.5% rests with the top ten. The material sequenced was PBMCs. Every receptor here comes from a male donor in good health and CMV-seronegative.

V and J are TRBV29-1 and TRBJ2-3; D remains unclear. Germline V gene data show CDR1 as SQVTM and CDR2 as ANQGSEA. The CDR3 spans 14 residues. The V end was cut by 1 base, the J end by 0 bases, with 8 bases between. CDR3 sequence reads: CSVEAGASTDTQYF. The CDR3 nucleotides are TGCAGCGTTGAAGCCGGAGCTAGCACAGATACGCAGTATTTT.

The V gene is TRBV13, the J gene TRBJ2-7; 7 bases fit TRBD1. V shed 3 bases and J 0 bases; nucleotides not matched to a gene: 8. The CDR3 covers 16 residues. The germline CDR1 and CDR2 sequences are PRHDT and FYEKMQ (reference sequence). CDR3: CASSFTTGTVSYEQYF. In DNA, the CDR3 is TGTGCCAGCAGCTTCACAACCGGGACAGTCTCCTACGAGCAGTACTTC.

This clone has just one count. The chain combines TRBV7-6 with TRBJ2-1; 9 nucleotides match TRBD1. The CDR3 consists of 18 residues. Germline-derived CDR1 and CDR2 are SGHVS and FNYEAQ. V gave up 8 bases and J gave up 6 bases; unmatched junction bases: 20. DNA of the CDR3: TGTGCCAGCGCACCGGGACAGGGCTCCTCTGGTCGAGGCAATGAGCAGTTCTTC. Its translation: CASAPGQGSSGRGNEQFF.

The chain joins TRBV4-1 to TRBJ1-1; 7 bases fit TRBD1. The germline V gene has CDR1 MGHRA and CDR2 YSYEKL. This CDR3 has 14 amino acids. The J segment lost 10 bases and the V segment lost 0 bases, leaving 8 bases of the junction unmatched. In nucleotides, the CDR3 is TGCGCCAGCAGCCAAGAAGACGCAAAGGGGGCAGCTTTCTTT. Protein: CASSQEDAKGAAFF.

The genes are TRBV4-3 and TRBJ2-3; TRBD1 agrees at 7 bases. CDR3 length: 14 residues. Germline V gene lookup returns CDR1 LGHNA and CDR2 YSLEER. The J segment lost 7 bases and the V segment lost 2 bases, leaving 6 bases of the junction unmatched. The CDR3: CASSQTTGVNTQYF. In DNA form, the CDR3 reads TGCGCCAGCAGCCAAACTACAGGGGTAAATACGCAGTATTTT.

With regard to this clone: Additional DNA sequences in this sample encode the identical CDR3. The rearrangement joins TRBV7-6 to TRBJ2-3; D gene uncertain. The CDR3 runs 14 residues. Germline V lookup: CDR1 SGHVS, CDR2 FNYEAQ. V gave up 4 bases and J gave up 2 bases, with 10 bases separating them. The CDR3 sequence: CASSSRFSTDTQYF. As DNA, the CDR3 is TGTGCCAGCAGCTCCAGATTCTCCACAGATACGCAGTATTTT.

The J gene is TRBJ2-7, the V gene TRBV5-4; 11 nucleotides agree with TRBD1. Germline V gives CDR1 SGHNT, CDR2 YYREEE (reference sequence). The junction had 8 bases not matched to a gene; V was cut back by 4 bases and J by 5 bases. The CDR3 loop spans 15 amino acids. This chain's CDR3 is CASSPGQGAVNEQYF. The CDR3 bases are TGTGCCAGCAGCCCAGGACAGGGGGCGGTCAACGAGCAGTACTTC.

This clone was observed once. The genes are TRBV6-5 and TRBJ1-2, with TRBD1 matching over 7 bases. The CDR3 has 12 residues. CDR1 and CDR2 from the germline V gene are MNHEY and SVGAGI. J lost 7 bases, V lost 8 bases, and 7 bases had no gene match. CDR3 sequence (DNA): TGTGCCAGCTTAGACAGGGTTGGTGGCTACACCTTC. Amino acids: CASLDRVGGYTF.

The chain uses TRBV6-6 and TRBJ2-7; TRBD2 matches at 7 bases. CDR3 length: 15 residues. Germline V gives CDR1 MNHNY, CDR2 SVGAGI (reference sequence). The ends lost 0 bases at V and 2 bases at J; junction bases unmatched: 4. The CDR3 loop is CASSYSAGATYEQYF. The DNA of the CDR3 is TGTGCCAGCAGTTACTCGGCGGGAGCGACCTACGAGCAGTACTTC.

The rearrangement uses TRBV11-3 and TRBJ2-5; D might be TRBD2 (5 bases). The CDR3 consists of 14 residues. Trimming cost V 1 base and J 3 bases, with 9 bases left between them. The V gene's germline CDR1 is SGHNT and CDR2 YENEEA. The DNA of the CDR3 is TGTGCCAGCAGCTTAGGAGGGTTTGAAGAGACCCAGTACTTC. It encodes CASSLGGFEETQYF.

The rearrangement joins TRBV6-1 to TRBJ2-1, with TRBD1 matching over 8 bases. V gave up 1 base and J gave up 9 bases; unmatched junction bases: 5. The CDR3 spans 14 residues. CDR1 is MNHNS, CDR2 SASEGT, per germline. The CDR3 nucleotides read TGTGCCAGCAGTGAAGACAGGGGGAGGCTTGAGCAGTTCTTC. It is translated as CASSEDRGRLEQFF.

The chain carries TRBV5-1 and TRBJ1-2; 9 bases align to TRBD1. CDR3 length: 15 amino acids. Germline V gene data show CDR1 as SGHRS and CDR2 as YFSETQ. The ends lost 4 bases at V and 1 base at J; junction bases unmatched: 5. The CDR3 region has the DNA TGCGCCAGCAGCGGATTGGGACAGGGTAACTATGGCTACACCTTC. It is translated as CASSGLGQGNYGYTF.

The chain uses TRBV4-1 and TRBJ2-7; D is unresolved. The V gene's germline CDR1 is MGHRA and CDR2 YSYEKL. The CDR3 consists of 13 residues. The V gene lost 5 bases and the J gene lost 4 bases, with 12 bases spanning the gap. The CDR3 sequence: CASSDGEEYEQYF. The CDR3 DNA reads as TGCGCCAGCAGCGACGGAGAAGAGTACGAGCAGTACTTC.

The chain recombines TRBV11-2 with TRBJ2-3; TRBD2 matches at 14 bases. In germline, CDR1 is SGHAT, CDR2 FQNNGV. Trimming at V came to 4 bases and at J to 0 bases, leaving 6 bases not matched to a gene. The CDR3 is 18 amino acids. As DNA, the CDR3 is TGTGCCAGCAGCTGGGGACTAGCGGGGGCCCTTAGCACAGATACGCAGTATTTT. Translation gives CASSWGLAGALSTDTQYF. The full variable domain, completed using reference TRBV11-2 and TRBJ2-3, is EAGVAQSPRYKIIEKRQSVAFWCNPISGHATLYWYQQILGQGPKLLIQFQNNGVVDDSQLPKDRFSAERLKGVDSTLKIQPAKLEDSAVYLCASSWGLAGALSTDTQYFGPGTRLTVL.

The sample holds one count of this clone. The chain is built from TRBV18 and TRBJ1-5, with a tentative D call TRBD1 (5 bases). CDR3 length: 16 amino acids. Germline values: CDR1 KGHSH, CDR2 LQKENI. The germline V and J ends were trimmed by 1 base and 4 bases, with 14 bases remaining between them. The DNA of the CDR3 is TGTGCCAGCTCACCACGGCGGAAAGGGGCGAATCAGCCCCAGCATTTT. Encoded protein: CASSPRRKGANQPQHF.

This CDR3 reads CASSKEEGPPEQFF. CDR3 nucleotides: TGTGCCAGCAGCAAAGAGGAGGGCCCGCCTGAGCAGTTCTTC. The V call is TRBV21-1, the J call TRBJ2-1; the listed D gene, TRBD2, was not tested against the DNA. TRBV21-1 is a documented pseudogene. The CDR3 consists of 14 residues.

J is TRBJ1-6 and V is TRBV11-1; D uncertain. Trimming pared 2 bases from V and 10 bases from J, leaving 18 bases between. Looked up from germline, CDR1 is SGHAT and CDR2 is FQDESV (reference sequence). The CDR3 totals 16 residues. CDR3 sequence reads: CASSLTGRSLSSPLHF. Here the CDR3 DNA reads TGTGCCAGCAGCTTAACCGGTCGGAGTTTATCCTCACCCCTCCACTTT. Variable domain in full (rest from reference TRBV11-1 and TRBJ1-6): EAEVAQSPRYKITEKSQAVAFWCDPISGHATLYWYRQILGQGPELLVQFQDESVVDDSQLPKDRFSAERLKGVDSTLKIQPAELGDSAMYLCASSLTGRSLSSPLHFGNGTRLTVT.

J is TRBJ2-7 and V is TRBV9; TRBD2 matches 11 bases. V lost 4 bases and J lost 2; bases outside the gene matches: 5. The CDR3 contains 15 residues. Germline CDR1 and CDR2: SGDLS and YYNGEE. CDR3 residues: CASSPGLAGAYEQYF. Written as DNA, the CDR3 is TGTGCCAGCAGCCCAGGACTAGCGGGTGCCTACGAGCAGTACTTC.

V usage is TRBV6-4 and J usage is TRBJ2-1; a possible D gene is TRBD1 (5 bases). CDR1 is MRHNA, CDR2 SNTAGT, per germline. The CDR3 extends over 15 amino acids. V was shortened by 0 bases and J by 5 bases, with 11 bases between the two germline ends. The DNA for the CDR3 is TGTGCCAGCAGTGACTCCAGGGTCCGGGACAATGAGCAGTTCTTC. This gives the protein CASSDSRVRDNEQFF.

This rearrangement joins TRBV5-8 to TRBJ1-5; D is possibly TRBD1 (5 bases). V was pared by 2 bases and J by 5 bases, with 17 bases between. Germline V gene data show CDR1 as SGHTS and CDR2 as YDEGEE. This CDR3 region has 16 residues. CDR3 sequence reads: CASSFNTRQSHQPQHF. CDR3 sequence (DNA): TGTGCCAGCAGCTTTAACACGAGACAGTCACATCAGCCCCAGCATTTT.

Only a few counts were recorded for this clone. This sequence joins TRBV7-3 and TRBJ2-3; a possible D gene is TRBD1 (6 bases). Germline V CDR1 and CDR2: SGHTA, FQGTGA. The CDR3 covers 14 residues. Trimming removed 5 bases from V and 6 bases from J, with 15 bases in between. The CDR3 region has the DNA TGTGCCAGCAGCGCCCACGCAGGGGTGGATACGCAGTATTTT. Encoded protein: CASSAHAGVDTQYF.

This chain links TRBV5-3 with TRBJ1-2; 7 bases are shared with TRBD1. TRBV5-3 is designated an ORF whose function remains uncertain. CDR3 length: 17 residues. With V trimmed by 0 bases and J by 0 bases, 8 bases remained unmatched. CDR3 loop: CARSLGARGRANYGYTF. The CDR3 DNA sequence: TGTGCCAGAAGCTTGGGGGCCAGGGGGAGAGCTAACTATGGCTACACCTTC.